The T cell receptor beta chain described here comes from a study of monozygotic twins with inflammatory bowel disease. CDR3 length: 13 amino acids. From germline, CDR1 is MNHEY and CDR2 SVGAGI. A word on this clonotype: Antigen: not known.

Study results and limitations: Backing was not found for a single strong signal or clonotype associated with IBD.

Each TCR library consumed approximately 3,500 ng of total RNA. TCRdb re-called the 5' RACE reads and gives one entry per CDR3 protein, without DNA. The sample has 300,000 to 400,000 distinct CDR3 sequences. Specimen: blood. The chain couples TRBV6-5 to TRBJ2-3; lacking DNA, the TRBD1 call made by TCRdb goes unchecked. The clonotype was recovered from a human donor with ulcerative colitis or Crohn's disease, or a healthy co-twin of an affected twin (not recorded which). The CDR3 loop reads CASCRGQADTQYF.